This TCR beta chain was retrieved from a study of blood T cell repertoires in COVID-19. Generated by immunoSEQ multiplex PCR, the TCRdb table keeps only in-frame clones and is missing some. The profile shows 130,000 to 150,000 clones, 80% to 90% of them singletons. V was pared by 6 bases and J by 4 bases, with 15 bases between. The CDR3 is 14 residues long. CDR1 and CDR2 from the germline V gene are MDHEN and SYDVKM. The chain recombines TRBV28 with TRBJ1-1, with D maybe TRBD1 (5 bases). The receptor comes from a man younger than 30 with COVID-19, enrolled during active disease. The sample comprised peripheral blood. As DNA, the CDR3 is TGTGCCAGCAGCCCCTCCTATGGGGCCACTGAAGCTTTCTTT. It translates to CASSPSYGATEAFF.